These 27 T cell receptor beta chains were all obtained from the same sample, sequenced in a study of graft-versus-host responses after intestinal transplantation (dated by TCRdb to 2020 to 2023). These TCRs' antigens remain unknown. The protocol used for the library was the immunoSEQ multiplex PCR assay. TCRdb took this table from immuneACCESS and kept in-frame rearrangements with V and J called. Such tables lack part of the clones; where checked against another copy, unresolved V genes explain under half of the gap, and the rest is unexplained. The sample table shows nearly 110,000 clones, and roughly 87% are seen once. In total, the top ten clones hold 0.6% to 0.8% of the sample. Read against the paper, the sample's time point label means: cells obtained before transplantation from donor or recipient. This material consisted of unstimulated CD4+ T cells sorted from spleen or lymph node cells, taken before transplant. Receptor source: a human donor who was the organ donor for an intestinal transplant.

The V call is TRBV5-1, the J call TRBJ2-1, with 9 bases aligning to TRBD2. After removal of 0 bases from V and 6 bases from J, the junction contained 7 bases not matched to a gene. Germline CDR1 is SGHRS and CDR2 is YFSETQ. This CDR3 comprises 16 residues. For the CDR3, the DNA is TGCGCCAGCAGCTTGGCCCCAGCGGGGGGCGTCAATGAGCAGTTCTTC. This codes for CASSLAPAGGVNEQFF.

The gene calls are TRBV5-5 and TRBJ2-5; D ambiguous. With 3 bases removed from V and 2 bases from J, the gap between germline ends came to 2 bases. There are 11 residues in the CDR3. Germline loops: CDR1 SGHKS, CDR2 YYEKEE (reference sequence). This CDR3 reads CASSYQETQYF. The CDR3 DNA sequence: TGTGCCAGCAGCTATCAAGAGACCCAGTACTTC.

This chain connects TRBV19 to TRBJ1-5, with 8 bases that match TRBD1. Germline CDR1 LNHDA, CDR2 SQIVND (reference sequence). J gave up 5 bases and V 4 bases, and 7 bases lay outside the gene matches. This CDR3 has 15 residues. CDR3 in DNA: TGTGCCAGTAGTAGACCCGGGACAGGTCATCAGCCCCAGCATTTT. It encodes CASSRPGTGHQPQHF.

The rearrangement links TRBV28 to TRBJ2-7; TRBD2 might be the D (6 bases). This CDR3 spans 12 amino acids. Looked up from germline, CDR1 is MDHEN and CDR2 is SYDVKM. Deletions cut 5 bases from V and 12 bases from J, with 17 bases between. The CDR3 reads CASSGDFSLTYF. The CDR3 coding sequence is TGTGCCAGCAGTGGGGACTTCTCCCTAACGTACTTC.

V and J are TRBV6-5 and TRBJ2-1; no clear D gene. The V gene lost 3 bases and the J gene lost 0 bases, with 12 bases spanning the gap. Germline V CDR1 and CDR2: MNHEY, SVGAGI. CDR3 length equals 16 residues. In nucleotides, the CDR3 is TGTGCCAGCAGTTATCGTCCTACGAGCTCCTACAATGAGCAGTTCTTC. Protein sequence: CASSYRPTSSYNEQFF.

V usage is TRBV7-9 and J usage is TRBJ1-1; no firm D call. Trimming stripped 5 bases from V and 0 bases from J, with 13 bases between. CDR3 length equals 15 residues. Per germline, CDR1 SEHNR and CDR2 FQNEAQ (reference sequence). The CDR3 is CASSLLGRMNTEAFF. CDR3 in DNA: TGTGCCAGCAGCCTACTCGGACGGATGAACACTGAAGCTTTCTTT. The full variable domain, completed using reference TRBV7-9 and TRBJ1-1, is DTGVSQNPRHKITKRGQNVTFRCDPISEHNRLYWYRQTLGQGPEFLTYFQNEAQLEKSRLLSDRFSAERPKGSFSTLEIQRTEQGDSAMYLCASSLLGRMNTEAFFGQGTRLTVV.

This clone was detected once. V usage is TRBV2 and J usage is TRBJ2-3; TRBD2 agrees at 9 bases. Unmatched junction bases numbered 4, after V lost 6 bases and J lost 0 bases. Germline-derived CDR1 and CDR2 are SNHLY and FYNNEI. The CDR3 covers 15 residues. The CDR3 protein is CASRLAGISTDTQYF. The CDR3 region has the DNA TGTGCCAGCAGGCTAGCGGGGATAAGCACAGATACGCAGTATTTT.

DNA of the CDR3: TGTGCCAGCAGCTTGGGGACAGGGCTTGAAAAACTGTTTTTT. Protein product: CASSLGTGLEKLFF. The chain links TRBV7-6 to TRBJ1-4, with 9 bases aligning to TRBD1. CDR1 is SGHVS, CDR2 FNYEAQ, per germline. The CDR3 loop spans 14 amino acids. V shed 3 bases, J shed 7 bases, and the junction held 3 bases outside the gene matches.

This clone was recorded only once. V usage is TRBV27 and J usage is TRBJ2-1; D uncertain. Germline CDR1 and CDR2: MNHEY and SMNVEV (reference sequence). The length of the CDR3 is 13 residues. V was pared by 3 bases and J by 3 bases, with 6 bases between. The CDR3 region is CASSFAVYNEQFF. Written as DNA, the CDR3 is TGTGCCAGCAGTTTTGCGGTCTACAATGAGCAGTTCTTC.

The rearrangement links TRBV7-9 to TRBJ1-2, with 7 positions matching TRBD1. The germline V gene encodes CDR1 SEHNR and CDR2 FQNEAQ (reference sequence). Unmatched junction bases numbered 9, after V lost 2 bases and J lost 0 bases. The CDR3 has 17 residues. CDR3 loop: CASSLYGQAQANYGYTF. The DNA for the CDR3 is TGTGCCAGCAGCTTATATGGACAGGCCCAAGCTAACTATGGCTACACCTTC.

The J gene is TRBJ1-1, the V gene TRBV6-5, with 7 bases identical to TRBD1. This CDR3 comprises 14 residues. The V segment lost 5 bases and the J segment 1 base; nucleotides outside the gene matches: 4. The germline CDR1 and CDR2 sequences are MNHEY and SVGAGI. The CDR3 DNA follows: TGTGCCAGCAGTACAGGGGCGTGGAACACTGAAGCTTTCTTT. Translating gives CASSTGAWNTEAFF.

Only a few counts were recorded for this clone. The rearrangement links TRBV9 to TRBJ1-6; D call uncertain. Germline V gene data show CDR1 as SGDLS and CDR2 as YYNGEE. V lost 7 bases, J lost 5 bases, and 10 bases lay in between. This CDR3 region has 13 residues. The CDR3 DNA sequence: TGTGCCAGCGGAGGGCTGAATAATTCACCCCTCCACTTT. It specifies CASGGLNNSPLHF.

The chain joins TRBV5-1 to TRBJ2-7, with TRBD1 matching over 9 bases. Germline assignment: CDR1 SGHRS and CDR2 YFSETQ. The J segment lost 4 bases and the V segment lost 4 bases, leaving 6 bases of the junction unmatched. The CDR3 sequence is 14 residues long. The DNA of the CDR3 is TGCGCCAGCAGCCCCCGGGACAGGGAATACGAGCAGTACTTC. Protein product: CASSPRDREYEQYF.

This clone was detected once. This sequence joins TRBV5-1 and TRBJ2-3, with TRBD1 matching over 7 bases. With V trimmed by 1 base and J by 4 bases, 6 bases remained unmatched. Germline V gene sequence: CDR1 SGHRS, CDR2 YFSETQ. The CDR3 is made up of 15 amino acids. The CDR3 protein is CASSLLGGKADTQYF. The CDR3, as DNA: TGCGCCAGCAGCTTGTTAGGGGGCAAGGCAGATACGCAGTATTTT.

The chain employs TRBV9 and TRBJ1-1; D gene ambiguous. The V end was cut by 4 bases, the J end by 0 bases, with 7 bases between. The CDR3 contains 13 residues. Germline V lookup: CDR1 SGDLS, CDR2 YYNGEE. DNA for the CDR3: TGTGCCAGCAGCACACAAATGAACACTGAAGCTTTCTTT. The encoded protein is CASSTQMNTEAFF.

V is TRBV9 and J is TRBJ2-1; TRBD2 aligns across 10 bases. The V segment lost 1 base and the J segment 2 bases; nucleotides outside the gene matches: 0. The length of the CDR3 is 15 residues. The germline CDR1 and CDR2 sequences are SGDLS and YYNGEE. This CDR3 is CASSVLAGAYNEQFF. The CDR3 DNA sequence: TGTGCCAGCAGCGTACTAGCGGGAGCCTACAATGAGCAGTTCTTC.

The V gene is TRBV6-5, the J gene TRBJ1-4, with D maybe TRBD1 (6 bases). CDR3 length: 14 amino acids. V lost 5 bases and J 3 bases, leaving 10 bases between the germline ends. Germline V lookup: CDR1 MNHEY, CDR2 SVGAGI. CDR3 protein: CASSTGQPNEKLFF. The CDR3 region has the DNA TGTGCCAGCAGTACGGGACAACCTAATGAAAAACTGTTTTTT.

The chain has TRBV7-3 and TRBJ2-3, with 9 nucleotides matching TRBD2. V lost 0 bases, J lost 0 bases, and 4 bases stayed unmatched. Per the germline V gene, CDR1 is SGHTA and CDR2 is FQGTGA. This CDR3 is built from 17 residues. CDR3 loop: CASSLTSGGGSTDTQYF. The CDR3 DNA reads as TGTGCCAGCAGCTTAACTAGCGGGGGTGGTAGCACAGATACGCAGTATTTT.

DNA for the CDR3: TGCGCCAGCAGCTTCCAGGCGCCAACTAATGAAAAACTGTTTTTT. Translation: CASSFQAPTNEKLFF. The V gene is TRBV5-1, the J gene TRBJ1-4; D not certain. In germline, CDR1 is SGHRS, CDR2 YFSETQ. Trimming cost V 2 bases and J 0 bases, with 8 bases left between them. The CDR3 is 15 amino acids.

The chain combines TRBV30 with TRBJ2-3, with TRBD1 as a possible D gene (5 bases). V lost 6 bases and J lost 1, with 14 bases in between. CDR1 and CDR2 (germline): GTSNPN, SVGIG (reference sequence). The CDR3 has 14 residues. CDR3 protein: CACVDRSRTDTQYF. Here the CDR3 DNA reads TGTGCCTGCGTTGACAGATCTCGCACAGATACGCAGTATTTT.

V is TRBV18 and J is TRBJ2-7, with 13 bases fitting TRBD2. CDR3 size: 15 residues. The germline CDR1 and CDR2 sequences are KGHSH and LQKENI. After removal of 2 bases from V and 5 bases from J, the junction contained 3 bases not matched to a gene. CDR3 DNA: TGTGCCAGCTCACCAGATGGACTAGCGGGAGACGAGCAGTACTTC. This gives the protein CASSPDGLAGDEQYF. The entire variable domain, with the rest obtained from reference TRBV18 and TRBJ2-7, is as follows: NAGVMQNPRHLVRRRGQEARLRCSPMKGHSHVYWYRQLPEEGLKFMVYLQKENIIDESGMPKERFSAEFPKEGPSILRIQQVVRGDSAAYFCASSPDGLAGDEQYFGPGTRLTVT.

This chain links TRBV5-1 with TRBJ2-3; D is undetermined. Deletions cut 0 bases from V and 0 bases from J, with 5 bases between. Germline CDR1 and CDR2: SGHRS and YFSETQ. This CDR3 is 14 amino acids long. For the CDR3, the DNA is TGCGCCAGCAGCTTGGGGAGAAGCACAGATACGCAGTATTTT. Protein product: CASSLGRSTDTQYF.

CDR3 DNA: TGCGCCAGCAGCCAAGATAGCCTCGGGCGGGATAATTCACCCCTCCACTTT. Amino acid sequence: CASSQDSLGRDNSPLHF. The rearrangement uses TRBV4-1 and TRBJ1-6; D ambiguous. The CDR3 has 17 residues. The V gene lost 0 bases and the J gene lost 5 bases, with 14 bases spanning the gap. Germline loops: CDR1 MGHRA, CDR2 YSYEKL.

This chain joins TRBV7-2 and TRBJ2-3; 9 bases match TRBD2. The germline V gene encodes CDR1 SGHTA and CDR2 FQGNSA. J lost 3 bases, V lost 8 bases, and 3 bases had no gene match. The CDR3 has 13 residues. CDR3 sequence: CASGTSKTDTQYF. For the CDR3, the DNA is TGTGCCAGCGGGACTAGCAAAACAGATACGCAGTATTTT.

The CDR3 nucleotides read TGCAGCGTTGGGTTTGGGGGCGAGGTGACCCAGTACTTC. Protein: CSVGFGGEVTQYF. This chain joins TRBV29-1 and TRBJ2-5, with D tentatively TRBD1 (6 bases). The ends were cut back, 4 bases at V and 7 bases at J, with 16 bases in the middle. The CDR3 has 13 amino acids. Germline CDR1 is SQVTM and CDR2 is ANQGSEA. Looking up the rest from reference TRBV29-1 and TRBJ2-5 gives the full variable domain: SAVISQKPSRDICQRGTSLTIQCQVDSQVTMMFWYRQQPGQSLTLIATANQGSEATYESGFVIDKFPISRPNLTFSTLTVSNMSPEDSSIYLCSVGFGGEVTQYFGPGTRLLVL.

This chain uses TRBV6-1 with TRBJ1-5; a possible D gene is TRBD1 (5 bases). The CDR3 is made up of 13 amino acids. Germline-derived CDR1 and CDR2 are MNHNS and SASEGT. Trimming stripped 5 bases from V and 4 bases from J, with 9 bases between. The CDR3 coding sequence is TGTGCCAGCAGTACAGGACCTAATCAGCCCCAGCATTTT. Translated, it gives CASSTGPNQPQHF.

The CDR3 loop reads CASSPNYTDTQYF. The CDR3 coding sequence is TGTGCCAGCTCACCAAACTACACAGATACGCAGTATTTT. This sequence joins TRBV18 and TRBJ2-3; the D is unclear. The germline V gene has CDR1 KGHSH and CDR2 LQKENI. This CDR3 spans 13 amino acids. Trimming shortened V by 2 bases and J by 2 bases, and 5 bases separated the two germline ends.